This T cell receptor (beta chain) was found in a study of T cells in Graves' hyperthyroidism and ophthalmopathy (dated by TCRdb to the late 2010s). About the investigation overall: Peripheral blood was collected at initial diagnosis, before any treatment. TCR Vbeta CDR3 sequencing of approximately 140 peripheral blood samples (43 ophthalmopathy, roughly 72 hyperthyroidism and roughly 17 progressor patients) is reported in the paper. The 85 to 100 discovery patients were randomly split 7:3 into training and test sets. Following sampling, methimazole starting at 30 mg daily was given to hyperthyroidism patients, and high-dose intravenous methylprednisolone was given to ophthalmopathy patients. The study also compared thyroid tissue and blood T-cell repertoires from a handful of Graves' hyperthyroidism patients. To identify distinguishing TCR V-J signatures, a discovery cohort of 90 to 100 patients was used, comprising 43 with Graves' ophthalmopathy and about 59 with stable Graves' hyperthyroidism. Prospective prediction of ophthalmopathy was tested in an independent validation cohort consisting of roughly 20 hyperthyroidism patients and approximately 16 patients who later progressed to ophthalmopathy.

Stable Graves' hyperthyroidism was defined as no progression to ophthalmopathy during 18 months of follow-up. Hyperthyroidism patients were aged 18 to 65 years and newly diagnosed, with disease duration of less than 2 months. The study excluded patients with uncontrolled infections, other autoimmune diseases, pregnancy or lactation. Clinical symptoms, serum thyroxine and TRAb, thyroid ultrasound, and orbital computed tomography formed the basis for the diagnoses. PBMCs were isolated from 10 ml of fresh peripheral blood by Ficoll-Paque density gradient centrifugation. Total RNA was extracted with Trizol reagent, and quality was checked on an Agilent 2100 Bioanalyzer. This clonotype was seen only a few times. The antigen it recognizes is unknown. The sample holds no much larger clone one base away, and base qualities are not on file. The junction shows trimming of 1 base on V and 2 bases on J, plus 11 bases between the germline ends. For CDR1 and CDR2, the germline V gene lists SGHTA and FQGTGA. The CDR3, cysteine through phenylalanine, is 16 amino acids long. Of the read, only the CDR3 DNA is kept; its 48 bases are in frame from base 1.

The TCR beta CDR3 regions were amplified from the RNA transcripts. A first-round RT-PCR of the TCR CDR3 used the HTBI primer set with the Qiagen OneStep RT-PCR kit. Libraries were constructed in a second round of multiplex PCR, after which size selection and purification were performed. Paired-end sequencing of the libraries was performed with 100 bp reads on an Illumina HiSeq2000. The study's own analysis went as follows. SOAPnuke was used to process the raw data, removing reads that contained adapters or uncalled bases, had a mean Phred below 15, or lacked an exact match to the constant primer or identifier. High-quality paired reads were merged with COPE v1.2.5, and unique nucleotide sequences were defined as clonotypes. MiTCR v1.1 was used to align clonotypes to the IMGT TRBV, TRBD and TRBJ reference segments. Analysis was restricted to V-J combinations with a frequency above 0.0001, which covered about 99% of repertoires. A TCS score was defined as the ratio of F50 (clonal expansion) to E x V (chaos), with BLOSUM62-based TCRdist applied between CDR3 peptides within each V-J. Welch's t-statistics and random forest reduced just over 500 V-J features to 10 to 15, which were used in a naive Bayes classifier (R e1071). The similarity between thyroid and blood repertoires was quantified using the Morisita-Horn index. TCRdb handled the public reads itself, with Q25 trimming in fastp and clone calling in MiXCR, and kept productive beta chains. Here each entry gathers all rows of one CDR3 protein and keeps the most common genes and DNA. TCRdb assigned the V and J calls; the authors' analysis was not used. The sample table records roughly 800,000 distinct CDR3 sequences; more than 30% of these occur just once. The biggest ten clones account for over 8% of the sample.

The paper as a whole reports these results and caveats: Most expanded thyroid clonotypes (frequency above 0.001) were also found in blood, which suggests that blood repertoires may mirror thyroid immune responses. In validation, progression to ophthalmopathy was predicted by the model with approximately 67% sensitivity and around 75% specificity, a median of around 5.9 months before onset. No statistical method was used to set the sample size in advance, and investigators knew the group allocation. Ophthalmopathy was separated from stable hyperthyroidism by a 13 V-J signature model, with approximately 85% sensitivity and roughly 81% specificity obtained in cross-validation and 80%/75% obtained in testing.

This receptor chain uses TRBV7-3 and TRBJ2-2; TRBD1 is possibly the D segment (5 matching bases). The clonotype was recovered from a young man with Graves' hyperthyroidism. The material sequenced was blood. The base sequence is TGTGCCAGCAGCTTAAGTTGGCAGGGAAACACCGGGGAGCTGTTTTTT. Translated, it gives CASSLSWQGNTGELFF.